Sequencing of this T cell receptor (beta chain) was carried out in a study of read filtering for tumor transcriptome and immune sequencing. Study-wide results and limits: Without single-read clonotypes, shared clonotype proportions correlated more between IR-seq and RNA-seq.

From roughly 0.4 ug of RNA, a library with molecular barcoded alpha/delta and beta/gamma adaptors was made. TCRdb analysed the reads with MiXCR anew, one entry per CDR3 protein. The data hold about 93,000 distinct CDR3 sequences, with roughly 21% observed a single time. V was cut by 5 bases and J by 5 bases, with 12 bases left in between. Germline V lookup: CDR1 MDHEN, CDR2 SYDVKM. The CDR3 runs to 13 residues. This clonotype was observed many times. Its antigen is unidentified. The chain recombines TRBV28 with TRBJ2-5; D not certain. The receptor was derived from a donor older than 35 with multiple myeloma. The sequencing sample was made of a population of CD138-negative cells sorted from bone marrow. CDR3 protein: CASSGSIQETQYF. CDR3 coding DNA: TGTGCCAGCAGTGGTTCGATTCAGGAGACCCAGTACTTC.